A selection of T cell receptor beta chains follows, all from one sample in a study of blood T cells in healthy people across ages. TCRdb used MiXCR to reprocess the 5' RACE reads, holding one entry per CDR3 protein. This sample yields 1,300,000 or so distinct CDR3 sequences, of which roughly 64% are seen a single time; roughly 7% belongs to the top ten. Sequencing input: blood. Receptor source: a young man in good health. Each CDR3 is given without its conserved first and last residue.

V gene,CDR3 protein
TRBV5-6,ASSWVGRTEAF
TRBV20-1,SAIRPSGRGTDTQY
TRBV6-5,ASLDGLGYT
TRBV29-1,SAQGIGEGGPTDTQY
TRBV6-5,ASGLAPSSEQY
TRBV6-2/TRBV6-3,ASSAWDSRAKNVQY
TRBV6-5,ASSYSGTPGINEQF
TRBV28,ASRRTGMGNQPQH
TRBV2,ASSSPQSHLTDTQY
TRBV6-5,ASSYSGSDGYT
TRBV7-9,ASSLGGLAGGVNNEQF
TRBV11-2,ASSYTLGVAKNIQY
TRBV7-9,ASSPGLEYTQY
TRBV11-3,ASSLYRGWGADTQY
TRBV7-2,ASSLSRGDYNSPLH
TRBV6-2/TRBV6-3,ASSYNPSSYEQY
TRBV11-2,ASTSASRDSTDTQY
TRBV28,ASSQPGQGPETQY
TRBV6-2/TRBV6-3,ASSYKLGGDNEQF
TRBV20-1,SASDRDSYEQY
TRBV3-1,ASSRWRGEQY
TRBV6-1,ASRETGGEGKLF
TRBV2,ASGDGQWVY
TRBV12-3/TRBV12-4,ASSSPPNYNEQF
TRBV29-1,SVEDPHTETYEQY
TRBV20-1,SARERTSGFTDTQY
TRBV4-1,ASSQDRRGETQY
TRBV27,ASSSGIYSPLH
TRBV12-3/TRBV12-4,ASSFRGTGTSSGANVLT
TRBV27,ASSFYGGGTDTQY
TRBV4-1,ASSQTSEIETQY
TRBV20-1,SARTDRGGEQY
TRBV27,ASSLGAYRTDTQY
TRBV6-5,AGAGSNEQY
TRBV28,ASSLGQGDEQY
TRBV28,ASRPPRLAGEQF
TRBV20-1,SANPGTGDYEQY
TRBV20-1,SARTPGAYEQY
TRBV20-1,SAGRVNYGYT
TRBV20-1,SAPRLANTGELF
TRBV7-8,ASSLGIYPGPKDTQY
TRBV5-1,ASSLPTRTGETQY
TRBV6-6,ASSYLIGQKREPQH
TRBV20-1,SARGGGAATSYEQY
TRBV4-1,ASSQVKSTAFHEQY
TRBV27,ASSVVSYNEQF
TRBV13,ASSRGDRAEQY
TRBV11-2,ASSGRDRILHMNTEAF
TRBV12-3/TRBV12-4,AGTGTSGGDTQY
TRBV12-3/TRBV12-4,ASSLRTGGGYGYT
TRBV3-1,ASSHGTSGRIQY
TRBV9,ASIVAEGSYNEKLF
TRBV2,ASSPVPGTPNTGELF
TRBV11-2,ASSSPRENNEQF
TRBV6-1,ASRPLASTQY